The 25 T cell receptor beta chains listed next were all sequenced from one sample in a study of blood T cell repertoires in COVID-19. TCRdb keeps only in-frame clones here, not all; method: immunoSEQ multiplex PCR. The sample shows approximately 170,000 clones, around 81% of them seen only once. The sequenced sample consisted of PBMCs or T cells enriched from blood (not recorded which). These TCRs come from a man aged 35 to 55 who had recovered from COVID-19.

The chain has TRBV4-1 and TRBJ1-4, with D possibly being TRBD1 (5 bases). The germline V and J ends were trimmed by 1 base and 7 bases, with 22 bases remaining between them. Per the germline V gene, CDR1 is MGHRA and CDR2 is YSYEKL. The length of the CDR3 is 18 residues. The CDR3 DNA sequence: TGCGCCAGCAGCCAAGTATCCGACAGCTGGAAATTTGCTGAAAAACTGTTTTTT. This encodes CASSQVSDSWKFAEKLFF.

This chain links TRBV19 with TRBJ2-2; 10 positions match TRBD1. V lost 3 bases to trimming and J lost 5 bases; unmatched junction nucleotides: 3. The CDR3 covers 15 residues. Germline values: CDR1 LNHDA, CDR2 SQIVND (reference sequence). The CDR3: CASSMTGGRTGELFF. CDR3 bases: TGTGCCAGTAGTATGACAGGGGGCAGGACCGGGGAGCTGTTTTTT. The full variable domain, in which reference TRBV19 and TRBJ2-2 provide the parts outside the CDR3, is DGGITQSPKYLFRKEGQNVTLSCEQNLNHDAMYWYRQDPGQGLRLIYYSQIVNDFQKGDIAEGYSVSREKKESFPLTVTSAQKNPTAFYLCASSMTGGRTGELFFGEGSRLTVL.

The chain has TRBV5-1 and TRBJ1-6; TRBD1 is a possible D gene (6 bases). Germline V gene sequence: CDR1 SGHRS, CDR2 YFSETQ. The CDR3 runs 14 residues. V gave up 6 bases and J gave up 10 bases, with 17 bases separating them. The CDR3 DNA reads TGCGCCAGCAAGCAACAGGGCGATCCGTCACCCCTCCACTTT. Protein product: CASKQQGDPSPLHF.

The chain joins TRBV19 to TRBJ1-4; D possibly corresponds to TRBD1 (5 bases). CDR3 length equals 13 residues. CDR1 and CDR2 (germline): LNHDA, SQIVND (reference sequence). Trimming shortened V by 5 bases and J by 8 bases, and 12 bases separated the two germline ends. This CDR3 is CASSQQGIEKLFF. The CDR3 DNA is TGTGCCAGTAGTCAGCAGGGAATCGAAAAACTGTTTTTT.

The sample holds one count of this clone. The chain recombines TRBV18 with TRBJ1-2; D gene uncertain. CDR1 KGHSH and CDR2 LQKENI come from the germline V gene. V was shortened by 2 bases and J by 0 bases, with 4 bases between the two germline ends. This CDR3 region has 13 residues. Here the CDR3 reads CASSPGPNYGYTF. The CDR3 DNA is TGTGCCAGCTCACCAGGGCCTAACTATGGCTACACCTTC.

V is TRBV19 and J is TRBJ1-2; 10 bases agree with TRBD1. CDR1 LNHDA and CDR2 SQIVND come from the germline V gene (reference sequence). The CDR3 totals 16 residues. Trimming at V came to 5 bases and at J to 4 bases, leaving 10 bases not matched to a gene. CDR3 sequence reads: CASSVLPRDRGYGYTF. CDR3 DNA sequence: TGTGCCAGTAGTGTCCTACCCCGGGACAGGGGCTATGGCTACACCTTC.

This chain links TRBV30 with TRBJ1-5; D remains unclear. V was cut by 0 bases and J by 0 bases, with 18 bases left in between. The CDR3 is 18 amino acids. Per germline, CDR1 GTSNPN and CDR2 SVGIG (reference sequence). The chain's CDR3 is CAWSVNGPLLYSNQPQHF. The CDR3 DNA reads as TGTGCCTGGAGTGTAAATGGGCCGCTTCTGTATAGCAATCAGCCCCAGCATTTT.

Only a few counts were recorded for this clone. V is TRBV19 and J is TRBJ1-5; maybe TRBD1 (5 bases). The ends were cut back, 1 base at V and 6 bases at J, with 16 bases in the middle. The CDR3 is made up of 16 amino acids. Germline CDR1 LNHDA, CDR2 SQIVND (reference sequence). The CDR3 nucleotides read TGTGCCAGTAGTATAGGACAGATTGTCGGTTTTCAGCCCCAGCATTTT. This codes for CASSIGQIVGFQPQHF.

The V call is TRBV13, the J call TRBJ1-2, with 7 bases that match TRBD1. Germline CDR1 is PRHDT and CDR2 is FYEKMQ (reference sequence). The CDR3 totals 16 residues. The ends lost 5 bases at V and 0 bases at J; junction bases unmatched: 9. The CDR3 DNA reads TGTGCCAGCAGCCCACAGGGGTCCTCACCTAACTATGGCTACACCTTC. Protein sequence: CASSPQGSSPNYGYTF.

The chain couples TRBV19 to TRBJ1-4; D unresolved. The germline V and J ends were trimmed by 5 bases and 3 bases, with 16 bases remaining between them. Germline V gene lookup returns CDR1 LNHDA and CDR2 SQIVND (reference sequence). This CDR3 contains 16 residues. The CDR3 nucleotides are TGTGCCAGTAGTCTGCAGCGCGATCCAGCTAATGAAAAACTGTTTTTT. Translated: CASSLQRDPANEKLFF.

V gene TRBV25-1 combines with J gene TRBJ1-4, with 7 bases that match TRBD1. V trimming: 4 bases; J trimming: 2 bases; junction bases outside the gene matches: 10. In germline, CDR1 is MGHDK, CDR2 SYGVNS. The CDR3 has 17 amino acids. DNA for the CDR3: TGTGCCAGCAGTGTAAGACAGGGCCTTGGGACTAATGAAAAACTGTTTTTT. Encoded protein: CASSVRQGLGTNEKLFF.

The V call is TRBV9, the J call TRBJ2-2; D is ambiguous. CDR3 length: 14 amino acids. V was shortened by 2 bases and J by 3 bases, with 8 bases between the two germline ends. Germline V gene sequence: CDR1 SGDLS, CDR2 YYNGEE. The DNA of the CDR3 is TGTGCCAGCAGCGTGATGGAGTACACCGGGGAGCTGTTTTTT. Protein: CASSVMEYTGELFF.

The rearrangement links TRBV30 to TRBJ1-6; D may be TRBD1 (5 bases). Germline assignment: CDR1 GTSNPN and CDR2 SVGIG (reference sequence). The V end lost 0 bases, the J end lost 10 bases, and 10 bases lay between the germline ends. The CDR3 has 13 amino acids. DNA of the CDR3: TGTGCCTGGAGTGTGACTCAGGGATCACCCCTCCACTTT. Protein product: CAWSVTQGSPLHF.

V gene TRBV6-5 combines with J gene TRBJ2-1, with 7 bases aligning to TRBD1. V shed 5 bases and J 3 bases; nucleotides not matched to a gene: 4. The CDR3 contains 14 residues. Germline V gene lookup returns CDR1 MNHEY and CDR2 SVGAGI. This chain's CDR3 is CASSTGTVYNEQFF. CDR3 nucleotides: TGTGCCAGCAGTACAGGGACAGTCTACAATGAGCAGTTCTTC.

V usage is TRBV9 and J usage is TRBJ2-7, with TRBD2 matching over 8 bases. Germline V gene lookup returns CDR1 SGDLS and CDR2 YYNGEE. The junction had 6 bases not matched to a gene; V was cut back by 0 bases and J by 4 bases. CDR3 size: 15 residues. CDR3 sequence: CASSVEVSGTYEQYF. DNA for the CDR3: TGTGCCAGCAGCGTAGAAGTTAGCGGGACGTACGAGCAGTACTTC.

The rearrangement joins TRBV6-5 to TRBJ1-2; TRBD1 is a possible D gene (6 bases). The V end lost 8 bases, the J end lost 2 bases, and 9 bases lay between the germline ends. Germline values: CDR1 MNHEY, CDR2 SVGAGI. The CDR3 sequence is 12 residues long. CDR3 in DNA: TGTGCCAGCCAGGACAGCAACTATGGCTACACCTTC. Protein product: CASQDSNYGYTF.

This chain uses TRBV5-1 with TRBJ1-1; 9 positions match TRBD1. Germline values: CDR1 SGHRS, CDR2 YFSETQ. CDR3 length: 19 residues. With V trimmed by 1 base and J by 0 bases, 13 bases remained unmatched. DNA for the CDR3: TGCGCCAGCAGCTTGCCCCAAGGACAGGGGAAAGGGATGAACACTGAAGCTTTCTTT. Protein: CASSLPQGQGKGMNTEAFF.

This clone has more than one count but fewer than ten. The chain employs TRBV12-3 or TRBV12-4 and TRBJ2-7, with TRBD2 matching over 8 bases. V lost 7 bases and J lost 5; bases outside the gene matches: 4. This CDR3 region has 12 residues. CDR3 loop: CASTARGDEQYF. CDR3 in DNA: TGTGCCAGCACCGCGCGGGGGGACGAGCAGTACTTC.

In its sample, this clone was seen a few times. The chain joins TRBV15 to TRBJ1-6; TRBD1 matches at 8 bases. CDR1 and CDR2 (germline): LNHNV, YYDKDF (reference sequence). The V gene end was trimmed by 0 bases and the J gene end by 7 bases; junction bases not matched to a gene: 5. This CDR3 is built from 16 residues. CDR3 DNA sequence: TGTGCCACCAGCAGAGACAGGGGGCCTCGAAATTCACCCCTCCACTTT. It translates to CATSRDRGPRNSPLHF.

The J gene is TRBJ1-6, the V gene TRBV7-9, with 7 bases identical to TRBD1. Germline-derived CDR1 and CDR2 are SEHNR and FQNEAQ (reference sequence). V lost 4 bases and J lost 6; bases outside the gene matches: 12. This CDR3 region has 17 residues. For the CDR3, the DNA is TGTGCCAGCAGCTCGGGACAGCCCTTTTATAGTAATTCACCCCTCCACTTT. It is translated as CASSSGQPFYSNSPLHF.

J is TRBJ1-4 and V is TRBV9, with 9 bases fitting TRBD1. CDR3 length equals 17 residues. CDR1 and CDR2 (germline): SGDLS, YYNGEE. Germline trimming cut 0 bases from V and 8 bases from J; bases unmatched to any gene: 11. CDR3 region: CASSVETGQGKREKLFF. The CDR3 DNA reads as TGTGCCAGCAGCGTAGAGACCGGACAGGGGAAAAGAGAAAAACTGTTTTTT.

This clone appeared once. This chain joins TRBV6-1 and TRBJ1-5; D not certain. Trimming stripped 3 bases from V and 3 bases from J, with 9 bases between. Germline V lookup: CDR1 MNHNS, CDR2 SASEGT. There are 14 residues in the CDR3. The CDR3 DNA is TGTGCCAGCAGTGAGAGTGAATACAATCAGCCCCAGCATTTT. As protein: CASSESEYNQPQHF.

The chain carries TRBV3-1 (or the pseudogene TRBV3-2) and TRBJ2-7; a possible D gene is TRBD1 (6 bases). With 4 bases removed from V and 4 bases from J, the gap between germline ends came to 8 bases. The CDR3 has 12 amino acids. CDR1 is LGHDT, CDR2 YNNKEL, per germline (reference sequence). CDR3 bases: TGTGCCAGCAGCCCAGGGGATTACGAGCAGTACTTC. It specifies CASSPGDYEQYF.

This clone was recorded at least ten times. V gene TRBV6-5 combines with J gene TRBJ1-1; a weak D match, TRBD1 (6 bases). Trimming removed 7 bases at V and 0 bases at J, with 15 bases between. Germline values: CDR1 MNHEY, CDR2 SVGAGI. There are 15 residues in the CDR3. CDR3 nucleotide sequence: TGTGCCAGCATTACAGGGTTTAATTTGAACACTGAAGCTTTCTTT. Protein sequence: CASITGFNLNTEAFF.

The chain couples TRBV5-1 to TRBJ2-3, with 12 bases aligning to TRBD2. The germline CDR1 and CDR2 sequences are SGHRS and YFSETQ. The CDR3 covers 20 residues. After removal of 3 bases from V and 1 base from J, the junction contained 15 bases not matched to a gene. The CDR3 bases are TGCGCCAGCAGCTCAATAACTAGCGGGGGGCCCGGTGGGGGCACAGATACGCAGTATTTT. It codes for CASSSITSGGPGGGTDTQYF.